A single sample is the source of the 20 T cell receptor beta chains below, sequenced in a study of CD8 T cells in ankylosing spondylitis. TCRdb fed the 5' RACE reads into MiXCR, producing one record per CDR3 protein. There are some 180,000 distinct CDR3 sequences in the sample; roughly 18% occur only once, and 4.3% lies in the top ten. The specimen was blood, either unsorted or a sorted T cell fraction (not recorded which). All receptors come from a male donor aged 10-35 years with ankylosing spondylitis or in good health (not recorded which).

This clonotype was recorded at least ten times. This chain links TRBV3-1 with TRBJ1-2, with a tentative D call TRBD1 (6 bases). Trimming shortened V by 3 bases and J by 4 bases, and 12 bases separated the two germline ends. Germline V lookup: CDR1 LGHDT, CDR2 YNNKEL (reference sequence). The length of the CDR3 is 14 residues. CDR3 loop: CASSQGGAGYGYTF. In DNA form, the CDR3 reads TGTGCCAGCAGCCAGGGGGGCGCGGGCTATGGCTACACCTTC.

This clonotype was seen only a few times. This chain connects TRBV7-2 to TRBJ2-3; possible D gene TRBD2, 5 bases. Germline V gene sequence: CDR1 SGHTA, CDR2 FQGNSA. The CDR3 has 14 amino acids. V lost 4 bases and J 4 bases, leaving 12 bases between the germline ends. The CDR3 DNA sequence: TGTGCCAGCAGCTCCGGGATCGCGGCAGATACGCAGTATTTT. Its protein product is CASSSGIAADTQYF.

This clonotype appeared many times. The rearrangement uses TRBV3-1 and TRBJ2-7; D perhaps matches TRBD2 (6 bases). CDR1 and CDR2 (germline): LGHDT, YNNKEL (reference sequence). The CDR3 consists of 17 residues. The V end lost 4 bases, the J end lost 4 bases, and 23 bases lay between the germline ends. CDR3 residues: CASSRVKSGLAYYEQYF. DNA of the CDR3: TGTGCCAGCAGCCGAGTAAAATCTGGGCTAGCGTATTACGAGCAGTACTTC.

Many counts were recorded for this clonotype. The chain uses TRBV9 and TRBJ1-1; possibly TRBD1 for D (6 bases). The CDR3 is made up of 15 amino acids. Germline loops: CDR1 SGDLS, CDR2 YYNGEE. Between the trimmed V and J ends, which lost 0 bases and 5 bases, there was a span of 14 bases. The CDR3 sequence is CASSVGGGAATEAFF. Written as DNA, the CDR3 is TGTGCCAGCAGCGTAGGTGGGGGGGCGGCGACTGAAGCTTTCTTT.

The sample holds many counts of this clonotype. CDR3 coding DNA: TGTGCCAGCAGCTTGGTCCCCAGGGCAGCGGGTAATGAGCAGTTCTTC. It translates to CASSLVPRAAGNEQFF. V gene TRBV5-4 combines with J gene TRBJ2-1; tentative D call: TRBD2 (6 bases). This CDR3 comprises 16 residues. The germline CDR1 and CDR2 sequences are SGHNT and YYREEE (reference sequence). V lost 0 bases and J 7 bases, leaving 17 bases between the germline ends.

This clonotype was observed many times. The J gene is TRBJ2-1, the V gene TRBV24-1; D is undetermined. The V end was cut by 4 bases, the J end by 2 bases, with 5 bases between. The CDR3 is 13 amino acids. Germline V gives CDR1 KGHDR, CDR2 SFDVKD. The CDR3 region has the DNA TGTGCCACCAGTGAAGGGCCCTACAATGAGCAGTTCTTC. Translation gives CATSEGPYNEQFF.

This clonotype was counted ten times or more. J is TRBJ2-5 and V is TRBV18, with D possibly being TRBD2 (6 bases). The length of the CDR3 is 14 residues. Trimming took off 8 bases at V and 0 bases at J, with 13 bases between the two ends. The germline gives CDR1 KGHSH, CDR2 LQKENI. As DNA, the CDR3 is TGTGCCAGCGGCCGGGAGCAGTACCAAGAGACCCAGTACTTC. It encodes CASGREQYQETQYF.

There are a few counts of this clonotype. The chain joins TRBV11-1 to TRBJ2-7; the D is unclear. This CDR3 has 14 residues. Germline loops: CDR1 SGHAT, CDR2 FQDESV (reference sequence). Trimming stripped 3 bases from V and 1 base from J, with 10 bases between. CDR3 amino acids: CASSFSAPSYEQYF. The CDR3 nucleotides are TGTGCCAGCAGCTTCAGTGCGCCATCCTACGAGCAGTACTTC.

This clonotype was counted many times. The chain has TRBV12-3 or TRBV12-4 and TRBJ1-5, with D perhaps TRBD1 (5 bases). The CDR3 length is 15 residues. V lost 5 bases and J 10 bases, leaving 21 bases between the germline ends. The DNA for the CDR3 is TGTGCCAGCAGTCTACAGGACCCACGATCCTCACCCCAGCATTTT. Residues: CASSLQDPRSSPQHF.

V gene TRBV27 combines with J gene TRBJ2-1; 10 nucleotides align to TRBD2. There are 13 residues in the CDR3. The ends lost 6 bases at V and 8 bases at J; junction bases unmatched: 4. Germline V CDR1 and CDR2: MNHEY, SMNVEV (reference sequence). Here the CDR3 DNA reads TGTGCCAGCAGGCGACTAGCGGGTGATGAGCAGTTCTTC. It specifies CASRRLAGDEQFF.

This clonotype was counted at least ten times. V and J are TRBV6-2 or TRBV6-3 and TRBJ2-7; D is undetermined. The V gene lost 6 bases and the J gene lost 1 base, with 13 bases spanning the gap. Germline CDR1 and CDR2: MNHEY and SVGEGT. CDR3 length: 14 amino acids. The CDR3 reads CASSQGRSSYEQYF. The CDR3 nucleotides read TGTGCCAGCAGCCAAGGACGGTCGTCCTACGAGCAGTACTTC.

This clonotype occurred many times. Written as DNA, the CDR3 is TGCAGTGCTAGCCCTCTAGGGGAGAGCTCCTACGAGCAGTACTTC. Its protein product is CSASPLGESSYEQYF. V is TRBV20-1 and J is TRBJ2-7; D may be TRBD1 or TRBD2 (5 bases each). Germline CDR1 DFQATT, CDR2 SNEGSKA (reference sequence). The V gene lost 3 bases and the J gene lost 0 bases, with 15 bases spanning the gap. The CDR3 covers 15 residues.

The sample holds many counts of this clonotype. V is TRBV6-5 and J is TRBJ2-4; the D gene is possibly TRBD2 (5 bases). Trimming removed 5 bases from V and 1 base from J, with 18 bases in between. The germline V gene encodes CDR1 MNHEY and CDR2 SVGAGI. CDR3 length: 17 residues. The CDR3 protein is CASSPSLTRWAKNIQYF. The DNA of the CDR3 is TGTGCCAGCAGTCCCTCCCTAACTAGGTGGGCCAAAAACATTCAGTACTTC.

This clonotype was seen ten or more times. The rearrangement joins TRBV29-1 to TRBJ2-3, with 7 bases fitting TRBD2. CDR3 length: 13 residues. The germline V gene encodes CDR1 SQVTM and CDR2 ANQGSEA. Losses at the gene ends were 4 bases for V and 2 bases for J; bases not matched to a gene: 3. The DNA for the CDR3 is TGCAGCGTTGCTGGGAGGGCCACAGATACGCAGTATTTT. Translated: CSVAGRATDTQYF.

This clonotype was detected ten times or more. The genes are TRBV10-3 and TRBJ2-5, with TRBD2 matching 16 bases. V lost 6 bases, J lost 0 bases, and 7 bases stayed unmatched. The CDR3 is 18 amino acids. The germline V gene encodes CDR1 ENHRY and CDR2 SYGVKD. The CDR3: CAIRGTSGRGSDQETQYF. Written as DNA, the CDR3 is TGTGCCATCAGGGGGACTAGCGGGAGGGGCTCGGACCAAGAGACCCAGTACTTC.

This clonotype was observed at least ten times. The chain couples TRBV4-2 to TRBJ2-2; 13 bases line up with TRBD2. Germline V gene sequence: CDR1 LGHNA, CDR2 YNFKEQ. CDR3 length: 19 amino acids. V lost 3 bases and J lost 4; bases outside the gene matches: 11. The CDR3 loop is CASSQDQYGLAGVTGELFF. CDR3 bases: TGTGCCAGCAGCCAGGACCAATACGGACTAGCGGGGGTCACCGGGGAGCTGTTTTTT.

This clonotype has just a few counts. The chain couples TRBV12-3 or TRBV12-4 to TRBJ1-5, with D uncertain. This CDR3 has 14 amino acids. The V and J ends lost 6 bases and 5 bases respectively, with 14 bases between them. CDR3 amino acids: CASSNTLMDQPQHF. The CDR3 DNA follows: TGTGCCAGCAGCAACACTTTGATGGATCAGCCCCAGCATTTT.

There are a few counts of this clonotype. The gene calls are TRBV19 and TRBJ1-2; tentative D call: TRBD1 (5 bases). V lost 7 bases to trimming and J lost 8 bases, with 17 bases between them. CDR3 length equals 13 residues. The germline gives CDR1 LNHDA, CDR2 SQIVND (reference sequence). The CDR3 is CASTPKGPHGYTF. The CDR3 DNA reads TGTGCCAGTACCCCCAAGGGACCGCACGGCTACACCTTC.

This chain joins TRBV5-1 and TRBJ2-1; TRBD1 or TRBD2 may be the D gene (5 bases each). V shed 0 bases and J shed 0 bases, with 13 bases lying between them. This CDR3 is built from 17 residues. Germline V CDR1 and CDR2: SGHRS, YFSETQ. In DNA, the CDR3 is TGCGCCAGCAGCTTGGCCCGGGACCCTAGCTCCTACAATGAGCAGTTCTTC. This sequence encodes CASSLARDPSSYNEQFF. Full variable domain (rest looked up from reference TRBV5-1 and TRBJ2-1): KAGVTQTPRYLIKTRGQQVTLSCSPISGHRSVSWYQQTPGQGLQFLFEYFSETQRNKGNFPGRFSGRQFSNSRSEMNVSTLELGDSALYLCASSLARDPSSYNEQFFGPGTRLTVL.

This clonotype has ten or more counts. In nucleotides, the CDR3 is TGTGCCAGCAGAAAGCCCGGGTCCCAAGCCAAAGATACGCAGTATTTT. Its translation: CASRKPGSQAKDTQYF. The chain carries TRBV28 and TRBJ2-3; no firm D call. CDR1 and CDR2 from the germline V gene are MDHEN and SYDVKM. The V and J ends lost 6 bases and 5 bases respectively, with 21 bases between them. The CDR3 loop spans 16 amino acids.